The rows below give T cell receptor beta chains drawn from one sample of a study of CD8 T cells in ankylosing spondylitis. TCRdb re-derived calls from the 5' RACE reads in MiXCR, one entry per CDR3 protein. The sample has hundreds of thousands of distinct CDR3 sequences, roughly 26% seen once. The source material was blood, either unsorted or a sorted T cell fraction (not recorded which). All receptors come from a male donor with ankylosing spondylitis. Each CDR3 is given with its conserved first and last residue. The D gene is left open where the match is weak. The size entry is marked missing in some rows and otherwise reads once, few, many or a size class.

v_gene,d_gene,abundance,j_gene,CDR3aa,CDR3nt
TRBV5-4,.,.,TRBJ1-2,CASSRGRGGYGYTF,TGTGCCAGCAGCAGGGGTAGAGGGGGCTATGGCTACACCTTC
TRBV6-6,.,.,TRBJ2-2,CASRHPGPSELFF,TGTGCCAGCAGGCACCCGGGACCCTCTGAGCTGTTTTTT
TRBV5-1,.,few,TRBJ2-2,CASRSVFANTGELFF,TGCGCCAGCAGATCCGTTTTCGCGAACACCGGGGAGCTGTTTTTT
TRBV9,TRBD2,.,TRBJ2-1,CASSVGSGGHNEQFF,TGTGCCAGCAGCGTAGGTAGCGGGGGCCACAATGAGCAGTTCTTC
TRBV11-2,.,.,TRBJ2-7,CASSLVGSSLSYEQYF,TGTGCCAGCAGCCTGGTCGGGTCTTCACTCTCCTACGAGCAGTACTTC
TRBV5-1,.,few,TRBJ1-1,CASSLGRAEARVGAFF,TGCGCCAGCAGCTTGGGACGGGCCGAGGCTCGGGTTGGGGCTTTCTTT
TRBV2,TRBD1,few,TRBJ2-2,CASGRQGNTGELFF,TGTGCCAGCGGACGACAGGGGAACACCGGGGAGCTGTTTTTT
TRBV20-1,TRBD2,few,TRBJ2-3,CSATGLADTDTQYF,TGCAGTGCCACAGGACTAGCGGACACAGATACGCAGTATTTT
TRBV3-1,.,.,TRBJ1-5,CASRASGGGNQPQHF,TGTGCCAGCAGAGCCTCTGGGGGGGGCAATCAGCCCCAGCATTTT
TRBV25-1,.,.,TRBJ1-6,CASRIGANSPLHF,TGTGCCAGTAGGATCGGGGCTAATTCACCCCTCCACTTT
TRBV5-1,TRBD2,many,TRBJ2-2,CASSPRTGGTGELFF,TGTGCCAGCAGCCCCAGGACCGGGGGGACCGGGGAGCTGTTTTTT
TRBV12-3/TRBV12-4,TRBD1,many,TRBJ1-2,CASSNRGRGYTF,TGTGCCAGCAGTAACAGGGGGAGAGGCTACACCTTC
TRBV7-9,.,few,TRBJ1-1,CASSSQGGNTEAFF,TGTGCCAGCAGCTCCCAAGGGGGGAACACTGAAGCTTTCTTT
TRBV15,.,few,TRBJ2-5,CATSREEGRTQYF,TGTGCCACCAGCAGAGAAGAGGGGAGGACCCAGTACTTC
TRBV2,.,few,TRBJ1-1,CAYRGGGTEAFF,TGTGCCTACCGAGGAGGGGGGACTGAAGCTTTCTTT
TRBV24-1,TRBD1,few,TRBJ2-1,CATSDRTGSPYNEQFF,TGTGCCACCAGTGACAGGACAGGGTCCCCCTACAATGAGCAGTTCTTC
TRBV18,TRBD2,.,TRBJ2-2,CASSAGLESGELFF,TGTGCCAGCTCCGCGGGACTAGAGAGCGGGGAGCTGTTTTTT
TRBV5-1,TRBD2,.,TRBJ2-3,CASSLVIAGDTQYF,TGCGCCAGCAGCTTGGTGATAGCGGGGGATACGCAGTATTTT
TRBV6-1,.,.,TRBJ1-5,CASMKGVNSNQPQHF,TGTGCCAGCATGAAAGGGGTAAATAGCAATCAGCCCCAGCATTTT
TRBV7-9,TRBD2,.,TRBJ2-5,CASSQSGRAETQYF,TGTGCCAGCAGCCAAAGCGGGAGGGCCGAGACCCAGTACTTC
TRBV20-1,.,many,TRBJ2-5,CSAVTQQETQYF,TGCAGTGCTGTGACTCAGCAAGAGACCCAGTACTTC
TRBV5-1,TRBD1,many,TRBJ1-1,CASSTGQGNTEAFF,TGCGCCAGCAGCACGGGACAGGGCAACACTGAAGCTTTCTTT
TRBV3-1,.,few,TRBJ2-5,CASSPSIRAGQETQYF,TGTGCCAGCAGCCCCTCCATCAGGGCAGGACAAGAGACCCAGTACTTC
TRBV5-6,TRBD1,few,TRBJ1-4,CASSLDGQGLEKLFF,TGTGCCAGCAGCTTGGACGGACAGGGGCTTGAAAAACTGTTTTTT
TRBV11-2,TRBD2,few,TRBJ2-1,CASSLYGTSSYNEQFF,TGTGCCAGCAGCTTGTATGGGACTAGCTCTTACAATGAGCAGTTCTTC
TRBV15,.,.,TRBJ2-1,CATSRLLQGGEQFF,TGTGCCACCAGCAGGCTACTACAGGGTGGCGAGCAGTTCTTC
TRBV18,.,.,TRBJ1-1,CASSLRGTGGNTEAFF,TGTGCCAGCTCACTAAGGGGAACCGGGGGGAACACTGAAGCTTTCTTT
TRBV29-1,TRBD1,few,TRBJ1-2,CSVAGQGGYGYTF,TGCAGCGTGGCTGGACAGGGCGGCTATGGCTACACCTTC
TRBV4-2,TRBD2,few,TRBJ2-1,CASSQASGTRLYNEQFF,TGTGCCAGCAGCCAAGCGTCCGGGACTAGACTTTACAATGAGCAGTTCTTC